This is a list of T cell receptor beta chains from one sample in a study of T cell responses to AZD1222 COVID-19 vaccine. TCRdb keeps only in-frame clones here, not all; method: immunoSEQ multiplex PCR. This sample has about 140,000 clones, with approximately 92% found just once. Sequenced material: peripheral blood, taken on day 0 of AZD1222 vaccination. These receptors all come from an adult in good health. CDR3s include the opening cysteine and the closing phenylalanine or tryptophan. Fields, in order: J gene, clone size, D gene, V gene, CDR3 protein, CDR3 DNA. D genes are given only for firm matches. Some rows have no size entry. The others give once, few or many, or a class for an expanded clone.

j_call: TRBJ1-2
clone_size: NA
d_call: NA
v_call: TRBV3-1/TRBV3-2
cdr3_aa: CASSQEASGYTF
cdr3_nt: TGTGCCAGCAGCCAAGAGGCTAGCGGCTACACCTTC

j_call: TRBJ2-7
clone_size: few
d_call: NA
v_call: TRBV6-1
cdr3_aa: CASSERRVIGYEQYF
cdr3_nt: TGTGCCAGCAGTGAGCGGAGGGTTATCGGGTACGAGCAGTACTTC

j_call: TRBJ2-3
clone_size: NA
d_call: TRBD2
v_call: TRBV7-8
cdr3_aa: CASSRGGRSSTDTQYF
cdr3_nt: TGTGCCAGCAGCCGAGGCGGGAGATCTAGCACAGATACGCAGTATTTT

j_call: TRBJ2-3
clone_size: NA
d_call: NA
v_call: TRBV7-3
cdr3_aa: CASSPLGDTQYF
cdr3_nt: TGTGCCAGCAGCCCTCTAGGAGATACGCAGTATTTT

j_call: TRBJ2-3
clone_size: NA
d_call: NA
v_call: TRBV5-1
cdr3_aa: CASSSEWGQSDTQYF
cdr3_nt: TGCGCCAGCAGCTCGGAGTGGGGACAATCAGATACGCAGTATTTT

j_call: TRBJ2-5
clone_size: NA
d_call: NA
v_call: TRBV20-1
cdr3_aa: CSASLGGTKTQYF
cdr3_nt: TGCAGTGCTAGTCTCGGGGGTACGAAGACCCAGTACTTC

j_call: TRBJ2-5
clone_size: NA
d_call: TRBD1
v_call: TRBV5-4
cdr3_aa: CASSAPDREPETQYF
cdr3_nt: TGTGCCAGCAGCGCCCCGGACAGGGAACCAGAGACCCAGTACTTC

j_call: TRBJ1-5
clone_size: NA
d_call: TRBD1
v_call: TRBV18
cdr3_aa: CASSRTGDQPQHF
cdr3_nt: TGTGCCAGCTCACGTACAGGGGATCAGCCCCAGCATTTT

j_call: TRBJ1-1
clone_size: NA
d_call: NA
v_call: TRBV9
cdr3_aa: CAGSERGTRTEAFF
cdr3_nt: TGTGCCGGCAGCGAGCGGGGGACCAGGACTGAAGCTTTCTTT

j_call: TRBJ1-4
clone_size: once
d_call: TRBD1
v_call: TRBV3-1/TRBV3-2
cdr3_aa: CASSRTGGSTNEKLFF
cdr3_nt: TGTGCCAGCAGCCGAACAGGGGGTTCAACTAATGAAAAACTGTTTTTT

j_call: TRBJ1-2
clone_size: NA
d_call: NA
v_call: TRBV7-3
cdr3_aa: CASSREGDGYTF
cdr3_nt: TGTGCCAGCAGCCGGGAAGGGGATGGCTACACCTTC

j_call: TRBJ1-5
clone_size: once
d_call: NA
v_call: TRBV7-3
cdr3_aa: CASSLGGGRNQPQHF
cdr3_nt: TGTGCCAGCAGCTTAGGCGGGGGACGGAATCAGCCCCAGCATTTT

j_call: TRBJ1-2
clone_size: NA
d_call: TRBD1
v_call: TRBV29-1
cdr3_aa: CSVQDRGYGYTF
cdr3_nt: TGCAGCGTTCAGGACAGGGGCTATGGCTACACCTTC

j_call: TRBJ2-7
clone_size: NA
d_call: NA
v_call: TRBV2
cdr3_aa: CASIDSPDYEQYF
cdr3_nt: TGTGCCAGCATAGACAGTCCCGACTACGAGCAGTACTTC

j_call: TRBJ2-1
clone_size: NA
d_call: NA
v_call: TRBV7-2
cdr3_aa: CASNKRADSEQFF
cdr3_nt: TGTGCCAGCAACAAAAGGGCCGATAGTGAGCAGTTCTTC

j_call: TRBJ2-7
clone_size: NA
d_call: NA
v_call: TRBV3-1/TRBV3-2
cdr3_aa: CASSQSYEQYF
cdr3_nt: TGTGCCAGCAGCCAGAGCTACGAGCAGTACTTC

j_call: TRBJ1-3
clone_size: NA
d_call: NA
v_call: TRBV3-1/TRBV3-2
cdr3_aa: CASRGSGTTGNTIYF
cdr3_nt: TGTGCCAGCAGGGGATCCGGGACAACTGGAAACACCATATATTTT

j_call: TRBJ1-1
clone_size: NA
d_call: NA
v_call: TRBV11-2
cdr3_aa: CASTLGTGNTEAFF
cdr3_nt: TGTGCCAGCACCTTAGGAACAGGGAACACTGAAGCTTTCTTT

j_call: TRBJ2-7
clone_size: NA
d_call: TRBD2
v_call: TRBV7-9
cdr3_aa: CASSLIREGLRKYF
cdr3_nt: TGTGCCAGCAGCTTAATCCGGGAGGGCCTAAGGAAATACTTC

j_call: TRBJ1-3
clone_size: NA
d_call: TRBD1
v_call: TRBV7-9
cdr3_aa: CASRSRGQPNTIYF
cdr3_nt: TGTGCCAGCCGATCCCGGGGACAGCCAAACACCATATATTTT

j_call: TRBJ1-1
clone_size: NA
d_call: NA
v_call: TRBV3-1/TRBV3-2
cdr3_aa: CASSQTGVDTEAFF
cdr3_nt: TGTGCCAGCAGCCAAACCGGGGTCGACACTGAAGCTTTCTTT

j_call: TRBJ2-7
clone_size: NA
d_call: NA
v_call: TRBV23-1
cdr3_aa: CANPTGTGGPGRGPSSYEQYF
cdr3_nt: TGCGCCAATCCGACCGGGACAGGCGGACCGGGGAGGGGACCGAGCTCCTACGAGCAGTACTTC

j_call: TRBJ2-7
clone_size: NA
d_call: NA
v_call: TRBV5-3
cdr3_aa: CASPIGVYEQYF
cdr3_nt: TGTGCCAGCCCAATCGGGGTCTACGAGCAGTACTTC

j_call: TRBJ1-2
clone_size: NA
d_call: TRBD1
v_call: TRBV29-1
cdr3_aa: CSVEDIIGRRQGNYGYTF
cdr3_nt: TGCAGCGTTGAAGATATTATAGGAAGGCGACAGGGAAACTATGGCTACACCTTC

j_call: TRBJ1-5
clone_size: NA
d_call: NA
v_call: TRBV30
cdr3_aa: CAWSQGHSNQPQHF
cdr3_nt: TGTGCCTGGAGTCAGGGCCATAGCAATCAGCCCCAGCATTTT

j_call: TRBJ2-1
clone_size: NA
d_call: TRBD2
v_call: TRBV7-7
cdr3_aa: CASSDGLAGFNEQFF
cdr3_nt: TGTGCCAGCAGCGATGGACTAGCGGGATTTAATGAGCAGTTCTTC

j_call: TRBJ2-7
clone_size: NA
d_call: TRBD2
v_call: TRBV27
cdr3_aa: CASSSGSSGSAYEQYF
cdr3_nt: TGTGCCAGCAGCTCAGGTTCTAGCGGGAGCGCCTACGAGCAGTACTTC

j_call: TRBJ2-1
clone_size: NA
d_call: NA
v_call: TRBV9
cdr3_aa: CASSAPGFVEQFF
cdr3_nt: TGTGCCAGCAGCGCCCCCGGGTTCGTGGAGCAGTTCTTC

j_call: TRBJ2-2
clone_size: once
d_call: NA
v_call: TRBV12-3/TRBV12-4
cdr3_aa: CASTDTGELFF
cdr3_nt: TGTGCCAGCACGGACACCGGGGAGCTGTTTTTT

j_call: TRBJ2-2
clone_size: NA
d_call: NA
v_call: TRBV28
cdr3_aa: CASSMIPRTGELFF
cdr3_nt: TGTGCCAGCAGCATGATCCCCCGAACCGGGGAGCTGTTTTTT

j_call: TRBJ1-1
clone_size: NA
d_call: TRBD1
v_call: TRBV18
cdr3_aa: CASSDRDRPLNTEAFF
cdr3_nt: TGTGCCAGCTCAGACCGGGACAGGCCCTTGAACACTGAAGCTTTCTTT

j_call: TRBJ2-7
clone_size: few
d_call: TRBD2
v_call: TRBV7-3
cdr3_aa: CASSLSPGLVYEQYF
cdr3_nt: TGTGCCAGCAGCTTAAGCCCCGGACTAGTGTACGAGCAGTACTTC

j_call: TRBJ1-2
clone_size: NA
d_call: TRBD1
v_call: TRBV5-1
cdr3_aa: CASSPGQGAIEGGYTF
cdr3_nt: TGCGCCAGCAGCCCTGGGCAGGGGGCTATCGAAGGCGGCTACACCTTC

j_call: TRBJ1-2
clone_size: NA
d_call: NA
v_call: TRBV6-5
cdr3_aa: CASSRTEGYGYTF
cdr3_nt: TGTGCCAGCAGTCGCACGGAGGGATATGGCTACACCTTC

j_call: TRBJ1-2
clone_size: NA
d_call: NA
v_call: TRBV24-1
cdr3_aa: CATSDPNHNTTQNYGYTF
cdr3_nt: TGTGCCACCAGTGATCCCAACCACAACACTACACAGAACTATGGCTACACCTTC

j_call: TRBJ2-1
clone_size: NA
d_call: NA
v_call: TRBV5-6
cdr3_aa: CASNLAVGVYNEQFF
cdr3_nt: TGTGCCAGCAACTTAGCCGTCGGAGTGTACAATGAGCAGTTCTTC

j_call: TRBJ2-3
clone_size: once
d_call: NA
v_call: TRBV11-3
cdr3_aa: CASSSDSRGTDTQYF
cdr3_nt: TGTGCCAGCAGCTCGGACTCAAGAGGCACAGATACGCAGTATTTT

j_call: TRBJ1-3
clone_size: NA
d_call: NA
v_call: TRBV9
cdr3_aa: CASSVGPLSSGNTIYF
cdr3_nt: TGTGCCAGCAGCGTGGGCCCATTGAGCTCTGGAAACACCATATATTTT

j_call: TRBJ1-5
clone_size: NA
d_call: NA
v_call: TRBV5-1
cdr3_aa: CASSLGQKDQPQHF
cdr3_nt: TGCGCCAGCAGCTTGGGCCAGAAGGATCAGCCCCAGCATTTT

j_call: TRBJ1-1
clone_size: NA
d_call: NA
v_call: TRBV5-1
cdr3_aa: CASRKGGLDTEAFF
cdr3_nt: TGCGCCAGTAGAAAAGGAGGTTTGGACACTGAAGCTTTCTTT

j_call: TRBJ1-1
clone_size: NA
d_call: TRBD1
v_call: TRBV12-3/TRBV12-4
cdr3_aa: CASRAGGNTEAFF
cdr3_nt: TGTGCCAGCCGCGCAGGGGGGAACACTGAAGCTTTCTTT

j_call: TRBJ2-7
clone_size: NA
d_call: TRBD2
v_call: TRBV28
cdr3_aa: CASKTPGGFYEQYF
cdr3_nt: TGTGCCAGCAAAACCCCCGGGGGGTTCTACGAGCAGTACTTC

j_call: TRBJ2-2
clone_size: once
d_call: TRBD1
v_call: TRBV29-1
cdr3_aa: CSVAGQLNTGELFF
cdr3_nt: TGCAGCGTTGCGGGACAGCTTAACACCGGGGAGCTGTTTTTT

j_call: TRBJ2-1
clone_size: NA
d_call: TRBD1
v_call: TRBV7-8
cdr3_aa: CASSAAGQGLVEQFF
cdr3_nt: TGTGCCAGCAGCGCTGCGGGACAGGGGTTGGTCGAGCAGTTCTTC

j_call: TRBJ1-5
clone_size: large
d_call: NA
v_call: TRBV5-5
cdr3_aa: CASSLDVAQPQHF
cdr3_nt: TGTGCCAGCAGCTTGGATGTAGCGCAGCCCCAGCATTTT

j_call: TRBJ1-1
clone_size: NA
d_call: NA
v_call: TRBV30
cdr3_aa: CAWTHRLNTEAFF
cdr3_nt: TGTGCCTGGACACATCGGCTGAACACTGAAGCTTTCTTT

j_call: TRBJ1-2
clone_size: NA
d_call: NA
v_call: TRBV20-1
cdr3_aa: CSASPPGTNYGYTF
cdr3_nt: TGCAGTGCTAGTCCCCCGGGCACTAACTATGGCTACACCTTC

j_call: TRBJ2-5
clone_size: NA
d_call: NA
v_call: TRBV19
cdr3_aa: CASSYFGGKETQYF
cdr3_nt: TGTGCCAGTAGCTACTTTGGGGGAAAAGAGACCCAGTACTTC

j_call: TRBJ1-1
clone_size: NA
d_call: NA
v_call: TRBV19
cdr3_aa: CASSIAGMNTEAFF
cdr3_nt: TGTGCCAGTAGTATAGCGGGCATGAACACTGAAGCTTTCTTT

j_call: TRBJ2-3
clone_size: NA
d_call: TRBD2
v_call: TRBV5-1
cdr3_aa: CASSPGTIGTDTQYF
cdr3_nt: TGCGCCAGCAGCCCCGGGACTATTGGCACAGATACGCAGTATTTT

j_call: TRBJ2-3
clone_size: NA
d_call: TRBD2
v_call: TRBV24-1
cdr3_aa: CATSAGGEAGRTDTQYF
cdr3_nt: TGTGCCACCAGTGCGGGGGGAGAAGCAGGTCGCACAGATACGCAGTATTTT

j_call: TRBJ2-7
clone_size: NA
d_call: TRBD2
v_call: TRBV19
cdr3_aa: CASSIVGRAGYEQYF
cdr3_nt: TGTGCCAGTAGTATAGTCGGGAGGGCCGGGTACGAGCAGTACTTC

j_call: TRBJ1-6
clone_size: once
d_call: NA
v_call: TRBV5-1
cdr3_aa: CASSLAERGGSPLHF
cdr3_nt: TGCGCCAGCAGCTTGGCCGAGAGGGGTGGTTCACCCCTCCACTTT

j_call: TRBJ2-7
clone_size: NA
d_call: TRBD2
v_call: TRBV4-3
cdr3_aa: CASSQLLGGLAGYEQYF
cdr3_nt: TGCGCCAGCAGCCAACTTTTAGGGGGACTAGCGGGGTACGAGCAGTACTTC

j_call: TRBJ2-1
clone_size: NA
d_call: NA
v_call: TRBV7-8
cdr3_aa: CASSLELGEQFF
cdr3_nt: TGTGCCAGCAGCTTAGAGCTGGGGGAGCAGTTCTTC

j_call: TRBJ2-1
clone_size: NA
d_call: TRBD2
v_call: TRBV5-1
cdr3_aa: CASSLALGLAGGNEQFF
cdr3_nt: TGCGCCAGCAGCTTGGCCCTAGGACTAGCGGGAGGGAATGAGCAGTTCTTC

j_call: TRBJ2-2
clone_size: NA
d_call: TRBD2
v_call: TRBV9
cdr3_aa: CASSVPSGTDTGELFF
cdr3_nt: TGTGCCAGCAGCGTACCTAGCGGGACGGACACCGGGGAGCTGTTTTTT